The 26 T cell receptor beta chains given below trace back to one sample, sequenced in a study of T cell changes during pregnancy in multiple sclerosis. The assay was immunoSEQ multiplex PCR, and TCRdb's table has in-frame clones only and misses some. Of approximately 90,000 clones listed, more than 85% are singletons. The source material was peripheral blood, sampled in the first trimester of pregnancy. The source is a female donor with multiple sclerosis, enrolled in a pregnancy study.

The genes are TRBV30 and TRBJ2-3, with 9 bases fitting TRBD2. The germline V gene has CDR1 GTSNPN and CDR2 SVGIG (reference sequence). The CDR3 totals 15 residues. V was pared by 2 bases and J by 6 bases, with 9 bases of the junction left unmatched. The CDR3 coding sequence is TGTGCCTGGAGTTTTGGCGGGAGGGCCTCGGATACGCAGTATTTT. Translation gives CAWSFGGRASDTQYF.

The chain couples TRBV6-5 to TRBJ1-1; no reliable D call. V lost 0 bases to trimming and J lost 4 bases, with 9 bases between them. Germline V CDR1 and CDR2: MNHEY, SVGAGI. The CDR3 length is 14 residues. CDR3 in DNA: TGTGCCAGCAGTTACTCTGTGGGGAGCACTGAAGCTTTCTTT. Protein sequence: CASSYSVGSTEAFF.

The chain couples TRBV6-6 to TRBJ1-6, with TRBD1 matching 7 bases. The CDR3 is 13 amino acids. J gave up 4 bases and V 8 bases, and 2 bases lay outside the gene matches. Germline V CDR1 and CDR2: MNHNY, SVGAGI (reference sequence). The CDR3 bases are TGTGCCAGCTTGGGACAGTATAATTCACCCCTCCACTTT. Protein sequence: CASLGQYNSPLHF.

The gene calls are TRBV30 and TRBJ1-1; 12 bases agree with TRBD1. CDR1 is GTSNPN and CDR2 is SVGIG in the germline V gene (reference sequence). The CDR3 contains 18 residues. J gave up 1 base and V 2 bases, and 11 bases lay outside the gene matches. Written as DNA, the CDR3 is TGTGCCTGGAGTCCCAGGGACAGGGGGCCACTACGGAACACTGAAGCTTTCTTT. It yields the protein CAWSPRDRGPLRNTEAFF.

This clone is a singleton in its sample. The V and J genes are TRBV6-5 and TRBJ2-2; 7 bases line up with TRBD1. Germline V gives CDR1 MNHEY, CDR2 SVGAGI. After removal of 7 bases from V and 6 bases from J, the junction contained 5 bases not matched to a gene. The CDR3 contains 13 residues. CDR3 sequence: CASTLTGAGELFF. The DNA for the CDR3 is TGTGCCAGCACCTTAACAGGGGCCGGGGAGCTGTTTTTT.

This chain connects TRBV5-4 to TRBJ2-3; possible D gene TRBD2, 7 bases. The CDR3 totals 17 residues. Between the trimmed V and J ends, which lost 0 bases and 0 bases, there was a span of 14 bases. Germline CDR1 and CDR2: SGHNT and YYREEE (reference sequence). The DNA of the CDR3 is TGTGCCAGCAGCTTGGATGGGGGGGGGCTTAGCACAGATACGCAGTATTTT. Its translation: CASSLDGGGLSTDTQYF.

The chain couples TRBV7-3 to TRBJ2-3; the match to TRBD2 covers 14 bases. The J segment lost 6 bases and the V segment lost 5 bases, leaving 7 bases of the junction unmatched. CDR1 and CDR2 (germline): SGHTA, FQGTGA. The CDR3 is made up of 16 amino acids. This CDR3 reads CASSPGTSGGYDTQYF. CDR3 DNA sequence: TGTGCCAGCAGCCCCGGGACTAGCGGGGGTTACGATACGCAGTATTTT.

The gene calls are TRBV9 and TRBJ2-7; 8 bases align to TRBD2. In germline, CDR1 is SGDLS, CDR2 YYNGEE. Trimming took 1 base from V and 6 from J; bases not matched to a gene: 12. This CDR3 comprises 16 residues. DNA for the CDR3: TGTGCCAGCAGCGTACAACCGGGACTAGGATCTGGCGAGCAGTACTTC. Translated: CASSVQPGLGSGEQYF.

The rearrangement joins TRBV7-9 to TRBJ2-5; D possibly corresponds to TRBD2 (5 bases). The CDR3 loop spans 12 amino acids. V lost 2 bases and J 10 bases, leaving 11 bases between the germline ends. Germline CDR1 and CDR2: SEHNR and FQNEAQ (reference sequence). The CDR3 DNA sequence: TGTGCCAGCAGCTTATCCTTCGCGGGCCAGTACTTC. This gives the protein CASSLSFAGQYF.

V gene TRBV18 combines with J gene TRBJ1-1, with 8 bases fitting TRBD1. The CDR3 spans 15 residues. CDR1 is KGHSH and CDR2 is LQKENI in the germline V gene. V was clipped by 3 bases and J by 2 bases; unmatched bases: 5. The CDR3 protein is CASSPGQGDNTEAFF. The CDR3 DNA reads as TGTGCCAGCTCACCCGGACAGGGAGACAACACTGAAGCTTTCTTT.

The chain uses TRBV7-9 and TRBJ2-3; 8 nucleotides match TRBD1. Germline trimming cut 3 bases from V and 0 bases from J; bases unmatched to any gene: 5. Germline V gives CDR1 SEHNR, CDR2 FQNEAQ (reference sequence). This CDR3 region has 16 residues. In DNA, the CDR3 is TGTGCCAGCAGCTTGGAAAACAGGGGGAGCACAGATACGCAGTATTTT. It is translated as CASSLENRGSTDTQYF. The full variable domain, its missing parts supplied by reference TRBV7-9 and TRBJ2-3, is DTGVSQNPRHKITKRGQNVTFRCDPISEHNRLYWYRQTLGQGPEFLTYFQNEAQLEKSRLLSDRFSAERPKGSFSTLEIQRTEQGDSAMYLCASSLENRGSTDTQYFGPGTRLTVL.

The gene calls are TRBV11-3 and TRBJ2-7; 7 bases line up with TRBD1. This CDR3 contains 14 residues. Germline assignment: CDR1 SGHNT and CDR2 YENEEA. The V gene end was trimmed by 5 bases and the J gene end by 3 bases; junction bases not matched to a gene: 7. CDR3 sequence (DNA): TGTGCCAGCAGCGGCGGACAGGACCGCTACGAGCAGTACTTC. Its translation is CASSGGQDRYEQYF.

This rearrangement joins TRBV5-1 to TRBJ2-1; TRBD1 aligns across 11 bases. CDR1 is SGHRS and CDR2 is YFSETQ in the germline V gene. V lost 3 bases to trimming and J lost 6 bases; unmatched junction nucleotides: 5. The CDR3 extends over 15 amino acids. The CDR3 here is CASSWGQGEVNEQFF. The CDR3 nucleotides are TGCGCCAGCAGCTGGGGACAGGGGGAGGTCAATGAGCAGTTCTTC. Together with reference TRBV5-1 and TRBJ2-1, the CDR3 gives the full variable domain: KAGVTQTPRYLIKTRGQQVTLSCSPISGHRSVSWYQQTPGQGLQFLFEYFSETQRNKGNFPGRFSGRQFSNSRSEMNVSTLELGDSALYLCASSWGQGEVNEQFFGPGTRLTVL.

V gene TRBV9 combines with J gene TRBJ2-3, with a possible D match to TRBD2 (6 bases). There are 15 residues in the CDR3. Germline CDR1 and CDR2: SGDLS and YYNGEE. The V end lost 0 bases, the J end lost 1 base, and 9 bases lay between the germline ends. The CDR3 loop reads CASSVEWGGTDTQYF. The CDR3 region has the DNA TGTGCCAGCAGCGTAGAGTGGGGGGGCACAGATACGCAGTATTTT.

The chain carries TRBV6-1 and TRBJ1-4, with D tentatively TRBD1 (6 bases). CDR3 length equals 14 residues. V lost 9 bases and J lost 0, with 11 bases in between. Per germline, CDR1 MNHNS and CDR2 SASEGT. The DNA for the CDR3 is TGTGCCAGAGGGGGGGTTGCAACTAATGAAAAACTGTTTTTT. Protein product: CARGGVATNEKLFF.

This chain uses TRBV5-1 with TRBJ1-4; 11 positions match TRBD1. Germline V gene data show CDR1 as SGHRS and CDR2 as YFSETQ. The junction had 7 bases not matched to a gene; V was cut back by 4 bases and J by 8 bases. The CDR3 is 15 amino acids. CDR3 DNA sequence: TGCGCCAGCAGCATTGGGACAGGGGGTGGAGAAAAACTGTTTTTT. It is translated as CASSIGTGGGEKLFF.

This chain uses TRBV11-3 with TRBJ1-1; 9 bases line up with TRBD1. Trimming cost V 2 bases and J 1 base; bases outside gene matches: 5. Germline V lookup: CDR1 SGHNT, CDR2 YENEEA. This CDR3 comprises 16 residues. The CDR3 loop reads CASSLYSGQGNTEAFF. DNA of the CDR3: TGTGCCAGCAGCTTATATTCGGGACAGGGGAACACTGAAGCTTTCTTT. Based on the CDR3 plus reference TRBV11-3 and TRBJ1-1, the full variable domain is EAGVVQSPRYKIIEKKQPVAFWCNPISGHNTLYWYLQNLGQGPELLIRYENEEAVDDSQLPKDRFSAERLKGVDSTLKIQPAELGDSAVYLCASSLYSGQGNTEAFFGQGTRLTVV.

The chain joins TRBV18 to TRBJ1-4; no firm D call. Trimming took off 2 bases at V and 8 bases at J, with 12 bases between the two ends. CDR3 size: 14 residues. The germline gives CDR1 KGHSH, CDR2 LQKENI. The CDR3 DNA sequence: TGTGCCAGCTCACCAGTCCGGACTGGGGAAAAACTGTTTTTT. Translating it yields CASSPVRTGEKLFF.

The V call is TRBV19, the J call TRBJ2-1; 8 bases match TRBD2. The CDR3 has 17 amino acids. The germline gives CDR1 LNHDA, CDR2 SQIVND (reference sequence). The V segment lost 4 bases and the J segment 1 base; nucleotides outside the gene matches: 9. The CDR3: CASSSSERGQSYNEQFF. DNA of the CDR3: TGTGCCAGTAGTAGTTCCGAGCGGGGGCAGTCCTACAATGAGCAGTTCTTC. The full variable domain, with the rest looked up from reference TRBV19 and TRBJ2-1, is DGGITQSPKYLFRKEGQNVTLSCEQNLNHDAMYWYRQDPGQGLRLIYYSQIVNDFQKGDIAEGYSVSREKKESFPLTVTSAQKNPTAFYLCASSSSERGQSYNEQFFGPGTRLTVL.

The J gene is TRBJ2-3, the V gene TRBV5-1, with D possibly being TRBD2 (6 bases). The CDR3 spans 15 residues. Trimming cost V 6 bases and J 3 bases, with 17 bases left between them. The germline gives CDR1 SGHRS, CDR2 YFSETQ. The chain's CDR3 is CASTPNTGVTDTQYF. The CDR3 nucleotides are TGCGCCAGCACCCCTAATACGGGGGTGACAGATACGCAGTATTTT.

The chain recombines TRBV6-4 with TRBJ2-5, with 11 bases matching TRBD1. J was trimmed by 5 bases and V by 5 bases; bases with no gene match: 4. Per the germline V gene, CDR1 is MRHNA and CDR2 is SNTAGT. CDR3 length: 14 amino acids. The CDR3 DNA sequence: TGTGCCAGCAGTCGGGACAGGGGGGACGAGACCCAGTACTTC. Translated: CASSRDRGDETQYF.

The chain combines TRBV11-2 with TRBJ2-5; 7 nucleotides match TRBD2. The germline gives CDR1 SGHAT, CDR2 FQNNGV. The CDR3 sequence is 16 residues long. V trimming: 2 bases; J trimming: 4 bases; junction bases outside the gene matches: 10. CDR3 loop: CASSLLYPGGRETQYF. The CDR3 bases are TGTGCCAGCAGCTTACTTTACCCGGGGGGAAGAGAGACCCAGTACTTC.

The gene calls are TRBV5-1 and TRBJ1-1, with D possibly TRBD1 on 5 matching bases. Per the germline V gene, CDR1 is SGHRS and CDR2 is YFSETQ. This CDR3 has 15 residues. V gave up 4 bases and J gave up 4 bases, with 17 bases separating them. CDR3 in amino acids: CASSDQGVVSTEAFF. CDR3 bases: TGCGCCAGCAGCGACCAAGGGGTAGTTAGCACTGAAGCTTTCTTT.

J is TRBJ1-6 and V is TRBV9, with a possible D match to TRBD1 (6 bases). The CDR3 is 15 amino acids. The germline gives CDR1 SGDLS, CDR2 YYNGEE. With 4 bases removed from V and 8 bases from J, the gap between germline ends came to 16 bases. This CDR3 is CASSPRQVRDSPLHF. CDR3 coding DNA: TGTGCCAGCAGCCCGAGACAGGTCCGAGATTCACCCCTCCACTTT.

This rearrangement joins TRBV7-6 to TRBJ2-7; a weak D match, TRBD2 (7 bases). The V end lost 4 bases, the J end lost 2 bases, and 15 bases lay between the germline ends. CDR1 and CDR2 from the germline V gene are SGHVS and FNYEAQ. This CDR3 comprises 15 residues. The CDR3 DNA follows: TGTGCCAGCAGCTCTCTAGGGGGGGACGCCTACGAGCAGTACTTC. Amino acid sequence: CASSSLGGDAYEQYF.

The genes are TRBV9 and TRBJ2-1; TRBD2 matches 14 bases. The CDR3 spans 17 residues. V trimming: 3 bases; J trimming: 7 bases; junction bases outside the gene matches: 9. Looked up from germline, CDR1 is SGDLS and CDR2 is YYNGEE. Here the CDR3 reads CASSAGTSGSLWNEQFF. The CDR3 region has the DNA TGTGCCAGCAGCGCCGGGACTAGCGGGAGCCTGTGGAATGAGCAGTTCTTC. Filled out from reference TRBV9 and TRBJ2-1, the complete variable domain reads DSGVTQTPKHLITATGQRVTLRCSPRSGDLSVYWYQQSLDQGLQFLIQYYNGEERAKGNILERFSAQQFPDLHSELNLSSLELGDSALYFCASSAGTSGSLWNEQFFGPGTRLTVL.